One sample yielded the 27 T cell receptor beta chains listed below, sequenced in a study of regulatory T cells in long-lasting Graves disease. Described time point: newly diagnosed GD, antithyroid drugs for less than 3 months. Following extraction of RNA from PBMCs, that RNA was used to make the TCR library. The authors built TCR beta libraries using iRepertoire HTBI primers and Arm-PCR of CDR3 regions. One entry per CDR3 protein, called by TCRdb with MiXCR from the multiplex PCR reads. The sample has approximately 400,000 distinct CDR3 sequences; approximately 16% are singletons. The same sample was also used in a study of T cells in Graves' hyperthyroidism and ophthalmopathy.

The source was peripheral blood mononuclear cells (PBMCs), collected at new diagnosis, from a patient treated with antithyroid drugs. Receptors originate from a woman aged 40-49 years with Graves disease.

The gene calls are TRBV27 and TRBJ1-2; the D gene is possibly TRBD1 (6 bases). V was pared by 8 bases and J by 6 bases, with 10 bases between. The CDR3 contains 11 residues. Germline V gene data show CDR1 as MNHEY and CDR2 as SMNVEV (reference sequence). DNA for the CDR3: TGTGCCAGCGGACGGACAGATGGCTACACCTTC. Residues: CASGRTDGYTF.

The sample holds many counts of this clonotype. V gene TRBV6-1 combines with J gene TRBJ1-5, with D unresolved. Germline lookup yields CDR1 MNHNS and CDR2 SASEGT. V shed 3 bases and J shed 2 bases, with 8 bases lying between them. The CDR3 length is 14 residues. CDR3 region: CASSDLVGNQPQHF. The CDR3, as DNA: TGTGCCAGCAGTGACCTCGTCGGCAATCAGCCCCAGCATTTT.

For this clonotype: This may be a read error, as it is one base from a much larger clone. This CDR3 is CASSPGASEQYF. The CDR3 nucleotides read TGTGCCAGCAGCCCCGGGGCATCCGAGCAGTACTTC. V gene TRBV7-6 combines with J gene TRBJ2-3; tentatively, D is TRBD1 or TRBD2 (5 bases each). The better agreement between TRBJ2-7 and the DNA end casts doubt on the J call. The CDR3 runs to 12 residues. In germline, CDR1 is SGHVS, CDR2 FNYEAQ.

This clonotype was seen repeatedly, ten times or more. The chain links TRBV7-9 to TRBJ2-1; D is possibly TRBD1 (5 bases). CDR3 length: 13 amino acids. Germline assignment: CDR1 SEHNR and CDR2 FQNEAQ (reference sequence). The ends were cut back, 5 bases at V and 7 bases at J, with 12 bases in the middle. Here the CDR3 reads CASSAPDRNEQFF. CDR3 DNA: TGTGCCAGCAGCGCCCCCGACAGAAATGAGCAGTTCTTC.

This clonotype was counted ten times or more. V and J are TRBV7-2 and TRBJ2-1; 9 bases match TRBD1. Germline V lookup: CDR1 SGHTA, CDR2 FQGNSA. This CDR3 contains 14 residues. The ends lost 8 bases at V and 2 bases at J; junction bases unmatched: 4. CDR3 bases: TGTGCCAGCGACAGGGGGGGGACCTACAATGAGCAGTTCTTC. Amino acids: CASDRGGTYNEQFF.

This clonotype came up a few times. V and J are TRBV28 and TRBJ2-7; D is unresolved. Trimming removed 7 bases from V and 2 bases from J, with 9 bases in between. Germline CDR1 and CDR2: MDHEN and SYDVKM. The CDR3 has 12 residues. CDR3 protein: CASISRAYEQYF. In nucleotides, the CDR3 is TGTGCCAGCATTAGCCGGGCCTACGAGCAGTACTTC.

V is TRBV30 and J is TRBJ1-1, with D possibly TRBD1 on 6 matching bases. Germline V gene data show CDR1 as GTSNPN and CDR2 as SVGIG (reference sequence). Trimming stripped 5 bases from V and 6 bases from J, with 10 bases between. This CDR3 contains 11 residues. In nucleotides, the CDR3 is TGTGCCTGGCTGAGGGGGGCTGAAGCTTTCTTT. Translating it yields CAWLRGAEAFF.

This clonotype has only a few counts. This chain joins TRBV9 and TRBJ2-7; D is possibly TRBD1 (6 bases). This CDR3 is 15 amino acids long. Trimming pared 4 bases from V and 2 bases from J, leaving 16 bases between. CDR1 is SGDLS and CDR2 is YYNGEE in the germline V gene. CDR3: CASSSPRQATYEQYF. CDR3 bases: TGTGCCAGCAGCTCCCCTCGACAGGCCACCTACGAGCAGTACTTC.

This clonotype was recorded many times. The chain links TRBV7-3 to TRBJ2-1, with 7 positions matching TRBD1. V shed 4 bases and J 6 bases; nucleotides not matched to a gene: 9. Per germline, CDR1 SGHTA and CDR2 FQGTGA. This CDR3 contains 15 residues. The CDR3 DNA reads TGTGCCAGCAGCTCAGGATGGGCAGGGGGCAATGAGCAGTTCTTC. Translated: CASSSGWAGGNEQFF.

This clonotype was detected a few times. The rearrangement uses TRBV19 and TRBJ1-1; D not certain. Germline values: CDR1 LNHDA, CDR2 SQIVND (reference sequence). V gave up 1 base and J gave up 7 bases, with 16 bases separating them. The CDR3 is made up of 15 amino acids. The CDR3 DNA reads as TGTGCCAGTAGTATAGGGAACATAAGGTCGGGTGAAGCTTTCTTT. Its protein product is CASSIGNIRSGEAFF.

This clonotype was recorded a few times. The gene calls are TRBV28 and TRBJ1-5; D gene ambiguous. The CDR3 covers 15 residues. CDR1 and CDR2 (germline): MDHEN, SYDVKM. V was cut by 4 bases and J by 3 bases, with 13 bases left in between. As DNA, the CDR3 is TGTGCCAGCAGTTCCGGAGAGGGTTACAATCAGCCCCAGCATTTT. Translation gives CASSSGEGYNQPQHF.

The chain is built from TRBV5-1 and TRBJ2-6; 12 positions agree with TRBD1. Germline CDR1 SGHRS, CDR2 YFSETQ. The J segment lost 1 base and the V segment lost 4 bases, leaving 6 bases of the junction unmatched. This CDR3 has 18 amino acids. In DNA, the CDR3 is TGCGCCAGCAGCAGTCCGGGACAGGGGGCTTCTGGGGCCAACGTCCTGACTTTC. Protein: CASSSPGQGASGANVLTF.

This clonotype was recorded at least ten times. The chain uses TRBV11-3 and TRBJ2-7; TRBD2 matches at 8 bases. CDR1 and CDR2 from the germline V gene are SGHNT and YENEEA. V trimming: 4 bases; J trimming: 4 bases; junction bases outside the gene matches: 6. The CDR3 spans 14 residues. The CDR3 sequence: CASSSTSGEYEQYF. The CDR3 region has the DNA TGTGCCAGCAGCTCTACTAGCGGAGAATACGAGCAGTACTTC.

This clonotype showed up just a few times. The genes are TRBV6-5 and TRBJ2-1, with D hard to call. Germline CDR1 MNHEY, CDR2 SVGAGI. This CDR3 comprises 11 residues. V was shortened by 4 bases and J by 10 bases, with 8 bases between the two germline ends. CDR3 coding DNA: TGTGCCAGCAGTTTTTCTTTCGAGCAGTTCTTC. Translated, it gives CASSFSFEQFF.

The rearrangement uses TRBV4-1 and TRBJ2-7, with 11 bases fitting TRBD2. CDR3 length equals 14 residues. The V gene's germline CDR1 is MGHRA and CDR2 YSYEKL. J lost 9 bases, V lost 3 bases, and 7 bases had no gene match. CDR3 protein: CASSQTSGVVGQYF. CDR3 nucleotides: TGCGCCAGCAGCCAGACTAGCGGGGTTGTCGGGCAGTACTTC.

The chain employs TRBV20-1 and TRBJ1-6; D perhaps matches TRBD1 (5 bases). The CDR3 totals 11 residues. Germline V gene lookup returns CDR1 DFQATT and CDR2 SNEGSKA (reference sequence). The DNA of the CDR3 is TGCAAAAGGGACCCAAATTCACCCCTCCACTTT. It translates to CKRDPNSPLHF.

This clonotype has ten or more counts. The gene calls are TRBV7-2 and TRBJ2-1, with 13 bases lining up with TRBD2. The CDR3 is 17 amino acids. The V gene end was trimmed by 3 bases and the J gene end by 3 bases; junction bases not matched to a gene: 5. CDR1 is SGHTA and CDR2 is FQGNSA in the germline V gene. The CDR3 is CASSLTGTSGIYNEQFF. In DNA form, the CDR3 reads TGTGCCAGCAGCTTGACCGGGACTAGCGGGATCTACAATGAGCAGTTCTTC.

The chain recombines TRBV6-9 with TRBJ2-6; weak D call: TRBD1 (6 bases). The CDR3 runs 18 residues. Trimming took 4 bases from V and 2 from J, leaving 18 bases between them. Germline-derived CDR1 and CDR2 are MNHGY and SVAAGI. CDR3 DNA sequence: TGTGCCAGCAGTTTAGGCTTGGGGGCGTCGGCTGGGGCCAACGTCCTGACTTTC. Translating gives CASSLGLGASAGANVLTF.

This clonotype was seen more than once but under ten times. DNA for the CDR3: TGTGCCAGTAGTATTTTGGCACCACAATTCCCCTATGGCTACACCTTC. Translating it yields CASSILAPQFPYGYTF. The V and J genes are TRBV19 and TRBJ1-2, with D uncertain. V was trimmed by 3 bases and J by 4 bases, leaving 18 bases between them. Germline CDR1 and CDR2: LNHDA and SQIVND (reference sequence). This CDR3 contains 16 residues.

This clonotype has at least ten counts. J is TRBJ2-7 and V is TRBV27, with 11 bases matching TRBD1. Germline V gene data show CDR1 as MNHEY and CDR2 as SMNVEV (reference sequence). The trim removed 4 bases at V and 3 bases at J, leaving 2 bases unmatched. This CDR3 is built from 14 residues. CDR3 sequence reads: CASSSDRGHYEQYF. The DNA of the CDR3 is TGTGCCAGCAGTTCGGACAGGGGGCACTACGAGCAGTACTTC.

This clonotype was recorded many times. The chain combines TRBV29-1 with TRBJ2-7, with TRBD1 matching over 7 bases. V lost 7 bases and J lost 0; bases outside the gene matches: 6. This CDR3 is 13 amino acids long. Germline V lookup: CDR1 SQVTM, CDR2 ANQGSEA. CDR3 coding DNA: TGCAGCGCCTCCGGGACAGCCTCCTACGAGCAGTACTTC. Its translation is CSASGTASYEQYF.

This clonotype appeared many times. The gene calls are TRBV19 and TRBJ2-5, with 8 bases aligning to TRBD2. There are 14 residues in the CDR3. Germline CDR1 is LNHDA and CDR2 is SQIVND (reference sequence). J lost 4 bases, V lost 8 bases, and 9 bases had no gene match. CDR3 DNA: TGTGCCAGTGGTAGAACCGGGGGGGGAGAGACCCAGTACTTC. Its protein product is CASGRTGGGETQYF. The full variable domain, its missing parts supplied by reference TRBV19 and TRBJ2-5, is DGGITQSPKYLFRKEGQNVTLSCEQNLNHDAMYWYRQDPGQGLRLIYYSQIVNDFQKGDIAEGYSVSREKKESFPLTVTSAQKNPTAFYLCASGRTGGGETQYFGPGTRLLVL.

This chain connects TRBV20-1 to TRBJ2-1; 8 nucleotides line up with TRBD2. The length of the CDR3 is 15 residues. CDR1 and CDR2 (germline): DFQATT, SNEGSKA (reference sequence). With 0 bases clipped from V and 4 bases from J, the junction kept 5 bases outside the gene matches. CDR3 DNA: TGCAGTGCTAGAGAAGGTAGCGGGGCATACAATGAGCAGTTCTTC. This encodes CSAREGSGAYNEQFF.

Here the CDR3 reads CASRTVVGELFF. In DNA, the CDR3 is TGTGCCAGTAGAACAGTGGTCGGGGAGCTGTTTTTT. J is TRBJ2-2 and V is TRBV19; D call uncertain. Between the trimmed V and J ends, which lost 6 bases and 7 bases, there was a span of 9 bases. Germline assignment: CDR1 LNHDA and CDR2 SQIVND (reference sequence). There are 12 residues in the CDR3.

V usage is TRBV20-1 and J usage is TRBJ2-1; 9 nucleotides align to TRBD1. CDR3 length: 13 residues. The V gene end was trimmed by 5 bases and the J gene end by 9 bases; junction bases not matched to a gene: 8. Germline V gene sequence: CDR1 DFQATT, CDR2 SNEGSKA (reference sequence). The CDR3, as DNA: TGCAGTGCTCCAGGACAGGGGACCTTTGAGCAGTTCTTC. Translating it yields CSAPGQGTFEQFF.

This clonotype has at least ten counts. The chain carries TRBV11-1 and TRBJ1-1; perhaps TRBD1 as D (6 bases). V lost 8 bases to trimming and J lost 6 bases, with 13 bases between them. The CDR3 is 12 amino acids. In germline, CDR1 is SGHAT, CDR2 FQDESV (reference sequence). The CDR3 spells CASGKHRAEAFF. The DNA of the CDR3 is TGTGCCAGCGGAAAACACAGGGCTGAAGCTTTCTTT.

The rearrangement links TRBV28 to TRBJ2-7; weak D call: TRBD1 (5 bases). CDR1 is MDHEN, CDR2 SYDVKM, per germline. The ends were cut back, 7 bases at V and 4 bases at J, with 11 bases in the middle. The length of the CDR3 is 12 residues. The CDR3 here is CASKGAGYEQYF. As DNA, the CDR3 is TGTGCCAGCAAAGGGGCAGGGTACGAGCAGTACTTC.